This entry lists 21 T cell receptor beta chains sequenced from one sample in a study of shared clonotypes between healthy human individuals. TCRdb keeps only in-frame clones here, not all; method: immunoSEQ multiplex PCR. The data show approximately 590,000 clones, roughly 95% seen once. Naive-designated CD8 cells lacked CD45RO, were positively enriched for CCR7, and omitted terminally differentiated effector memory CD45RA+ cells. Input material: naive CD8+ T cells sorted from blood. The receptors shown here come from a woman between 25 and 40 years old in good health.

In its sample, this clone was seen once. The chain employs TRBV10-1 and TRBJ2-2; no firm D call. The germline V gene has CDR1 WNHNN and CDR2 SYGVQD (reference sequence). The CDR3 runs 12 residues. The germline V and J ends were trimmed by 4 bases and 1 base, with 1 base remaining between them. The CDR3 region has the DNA TGCGCCAGCAGTGGGAACACCGGGGAGCTGTTTTTT. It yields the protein CASSGNTGELFF.

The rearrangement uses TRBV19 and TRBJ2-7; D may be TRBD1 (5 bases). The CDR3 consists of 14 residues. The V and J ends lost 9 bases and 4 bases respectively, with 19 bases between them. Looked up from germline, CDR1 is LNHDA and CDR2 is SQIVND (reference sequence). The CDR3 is CARGLGPTQYEQYF. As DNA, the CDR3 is TGTGCCAGGGGGCTAGGGCCAACGCAGTACGAGCAGTACTTC.

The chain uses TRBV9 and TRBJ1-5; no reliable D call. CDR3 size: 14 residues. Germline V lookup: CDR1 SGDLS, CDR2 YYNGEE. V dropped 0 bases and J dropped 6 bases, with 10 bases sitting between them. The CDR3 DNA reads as TGTGCCAGCAGCGTAGGGGGAGGACTTCAGCCCCAGCATTTT. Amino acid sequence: CASSVGGGLQPQHF.

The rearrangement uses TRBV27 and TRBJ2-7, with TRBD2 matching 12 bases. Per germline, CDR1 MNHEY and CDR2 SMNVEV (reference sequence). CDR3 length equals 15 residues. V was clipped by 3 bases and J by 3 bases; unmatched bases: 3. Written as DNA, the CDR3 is TGTGCCAGCAGTTTTGGACTAGCGGGAAACTACGAGCAGTACTTC. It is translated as CASSFGLAGNYEQYF.

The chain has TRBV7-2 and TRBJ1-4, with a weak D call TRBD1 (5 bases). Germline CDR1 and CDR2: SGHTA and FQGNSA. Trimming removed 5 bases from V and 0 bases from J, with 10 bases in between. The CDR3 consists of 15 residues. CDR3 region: CASSPLQATNEKLFF. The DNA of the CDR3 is TGTGCCAGCAGCCCATTACAGGCAACTAATGAAAAACTGTTTTTT.

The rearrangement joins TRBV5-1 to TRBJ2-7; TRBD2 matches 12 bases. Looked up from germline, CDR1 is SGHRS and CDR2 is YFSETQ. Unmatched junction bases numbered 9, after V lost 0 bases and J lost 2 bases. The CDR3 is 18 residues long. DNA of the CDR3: TGCGCCAGCAGCTTGGCTAGCGGGAGGGTTTTTCGTCCCTACGAGCAGTACTTC. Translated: CASSLASGRVFRPYEQYF.

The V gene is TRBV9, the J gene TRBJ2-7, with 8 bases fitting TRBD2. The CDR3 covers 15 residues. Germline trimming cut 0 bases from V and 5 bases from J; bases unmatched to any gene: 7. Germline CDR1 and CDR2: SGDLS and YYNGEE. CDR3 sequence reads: CASSVGAGGRDEQYF. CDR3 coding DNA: TGTGCCAGCAGCGTAGGCGCGGGAGGACGGGACGAGCAGTACTTC. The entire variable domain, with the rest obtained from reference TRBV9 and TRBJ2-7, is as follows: DSGVTQTPKHLITATGQRVTLRCSPRSGDLSVYWYQQSLDQGLQFLIQYYNGEERAKGNILERFSAQQFPDLHSELNLSSLELGDSALYFCASSVGAGGRDEQYFGPGTRLTVT.

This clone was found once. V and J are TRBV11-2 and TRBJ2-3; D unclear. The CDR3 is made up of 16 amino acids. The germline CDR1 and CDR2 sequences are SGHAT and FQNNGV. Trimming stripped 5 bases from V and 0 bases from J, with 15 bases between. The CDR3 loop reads CASSPLTGSSTDTQYF. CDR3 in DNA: TGTGCCAGCAGCCCACTGACGGGCAGTAGCACAGATACGCAGTATTTT.

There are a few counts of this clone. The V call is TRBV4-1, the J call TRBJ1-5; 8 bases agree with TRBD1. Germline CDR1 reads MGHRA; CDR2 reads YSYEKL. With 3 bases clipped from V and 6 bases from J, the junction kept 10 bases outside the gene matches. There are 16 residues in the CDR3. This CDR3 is CASSQRPGQVSQPQHF. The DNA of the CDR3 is TGCGCCAGCAGCCAGCGCCCGGGACAGGTCAGTCAGCCCCAGCATTTT.

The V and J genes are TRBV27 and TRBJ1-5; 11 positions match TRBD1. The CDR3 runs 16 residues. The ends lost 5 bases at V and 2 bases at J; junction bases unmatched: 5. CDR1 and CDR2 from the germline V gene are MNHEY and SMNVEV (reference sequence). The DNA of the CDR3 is TGTGCCAGCAGTCACGGACAGGGGGCCGGCAATCAGCCCCAGCATTTT. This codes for CASSHGQGAGNQPQHF.

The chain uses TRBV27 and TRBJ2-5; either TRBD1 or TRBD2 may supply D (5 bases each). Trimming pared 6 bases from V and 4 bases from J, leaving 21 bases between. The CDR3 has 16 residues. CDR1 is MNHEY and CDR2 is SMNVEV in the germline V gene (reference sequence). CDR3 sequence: CASSEGVAVGGETQYF. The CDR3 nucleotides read TGTGCCAGCAGCGAAGGGGTGGCCGTAGGAGGAGAGACCCAGTACTTC.

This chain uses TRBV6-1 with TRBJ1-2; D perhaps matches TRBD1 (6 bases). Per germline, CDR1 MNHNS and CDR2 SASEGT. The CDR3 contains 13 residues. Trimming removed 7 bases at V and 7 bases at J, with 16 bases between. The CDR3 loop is CASTDGGPGGYTF. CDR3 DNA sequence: TGTGCCAGCACCGATGGGGGCCCGGGTGGCTACACCTTC.

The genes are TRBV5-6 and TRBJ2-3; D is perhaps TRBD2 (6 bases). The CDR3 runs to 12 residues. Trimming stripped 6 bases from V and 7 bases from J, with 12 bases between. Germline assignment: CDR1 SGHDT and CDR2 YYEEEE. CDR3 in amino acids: CASTYGGNTQYF. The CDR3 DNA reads TGTGCCAGCACCTACGGAGGGAATACGCAGTATTTT.

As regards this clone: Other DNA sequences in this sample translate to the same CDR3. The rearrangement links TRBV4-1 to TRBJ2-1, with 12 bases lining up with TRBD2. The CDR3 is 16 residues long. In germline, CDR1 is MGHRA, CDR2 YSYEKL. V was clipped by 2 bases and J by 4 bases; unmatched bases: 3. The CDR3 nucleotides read TGCGCCAGCAGCCAACTGGGACTAGCGGGTTACAATGAGCAGTTCTTC. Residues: CASSQLGLAGYNEQFF.

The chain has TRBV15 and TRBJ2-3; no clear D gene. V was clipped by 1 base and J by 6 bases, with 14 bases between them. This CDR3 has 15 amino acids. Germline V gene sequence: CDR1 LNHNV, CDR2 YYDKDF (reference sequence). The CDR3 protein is CATSRAAPVGDTQYF. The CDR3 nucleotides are TGTGCCACCAGCAGAGCCGCCCCCGTGGGCGATACGCAGTATTTT.

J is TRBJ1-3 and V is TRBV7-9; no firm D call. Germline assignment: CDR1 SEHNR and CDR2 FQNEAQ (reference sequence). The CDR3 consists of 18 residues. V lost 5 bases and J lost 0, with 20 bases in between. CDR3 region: CASSPSGSSHISGNTIYF. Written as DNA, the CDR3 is TGTGCCAGCAGCCCTAGTGGGTCTTCACACATCTCTGGAAACACCATATATTTT.

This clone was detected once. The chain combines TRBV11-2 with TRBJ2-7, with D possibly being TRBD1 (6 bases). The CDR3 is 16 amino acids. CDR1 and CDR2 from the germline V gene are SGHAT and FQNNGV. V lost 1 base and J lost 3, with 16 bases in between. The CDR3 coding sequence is TGTGCCAGCAGCTTAGGAGGACCGGGACACCTCTACGAGCAGTACTTC. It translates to CASSLGGPGHLYEQYF.

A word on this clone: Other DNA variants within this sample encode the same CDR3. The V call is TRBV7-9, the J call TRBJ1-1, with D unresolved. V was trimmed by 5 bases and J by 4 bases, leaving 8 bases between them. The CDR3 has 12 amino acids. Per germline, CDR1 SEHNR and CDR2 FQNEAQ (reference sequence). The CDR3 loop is CASSRGPTEAFF. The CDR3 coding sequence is TGTGCCAGCAGCAGAGGACCCACTGAAGCTTTCTTT.

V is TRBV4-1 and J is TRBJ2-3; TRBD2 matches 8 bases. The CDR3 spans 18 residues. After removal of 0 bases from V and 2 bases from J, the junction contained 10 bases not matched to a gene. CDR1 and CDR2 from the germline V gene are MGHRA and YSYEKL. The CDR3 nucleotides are TGCGCCAGCAGCCAAGACCATACGGTAGCGGGACCCACAGATACGCAGTATTTT. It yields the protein CASSQDHTVAGPTDTQYF.

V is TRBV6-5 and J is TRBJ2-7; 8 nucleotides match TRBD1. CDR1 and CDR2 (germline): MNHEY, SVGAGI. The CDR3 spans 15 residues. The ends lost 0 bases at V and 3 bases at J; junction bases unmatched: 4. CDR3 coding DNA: TGTGCCAGCAGTTACTCGGACAGGGCGATCTACGAGCAGTACTTC. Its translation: CASSYSDRAIYEQYF.

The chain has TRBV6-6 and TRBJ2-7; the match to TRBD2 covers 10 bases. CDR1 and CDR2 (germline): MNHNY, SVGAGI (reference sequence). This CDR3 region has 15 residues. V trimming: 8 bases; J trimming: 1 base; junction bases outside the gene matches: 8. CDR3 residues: CASGGLAGDSYEQYF. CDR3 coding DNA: TGTGCCAGCGGGGGGCTAGCGGGAGATTCCTACGAGCAGTACTTC.